This paragraph covers one TCR beta chain sequence. Its antigen is not known. The data stem from a study of cytomegalovirus exposure and HLA in healthy donors. Notes on the study in general: The study flagged roughly 160 TCR beta chains as cytomegalovirus-associated. In a later analysis, first-cohort TCR clusters were found to tend to co-occur in the approximately 120 validation repertoires.

Among the 110 or so subjects of the validation cohort, separate from the roughly 600-subject first cohort, were the donors. CDR3 length equals 15 residues. The V segment lost 6 bases and the J segment 10 bases; nucleotides outside the gene matches: 13. CDR1 and CDR2 (germline): MGHRA, YSYEKL. Sequencing used immunoSEQ multiplex PCR; TCRdb keeps in-frame clones, though not all of them. The data hold fewer than 85,000 clones, with around 94% observed a single time. The clonotype was recovered from a woman between 18 and 29 years old in good health and CMV-seronegative. The source material was PBMCs. This chain connects TRBV4-1 to TRBJ2-2, with 8 bases matching TRBD1. In DNA form, the CDR3 reads TGCGCCAGCAGTTCCGGGACAGGAAGGGTCGCGGAGCTGTTTTTT. This sequence encodes CASSSGTGRVAELFF.